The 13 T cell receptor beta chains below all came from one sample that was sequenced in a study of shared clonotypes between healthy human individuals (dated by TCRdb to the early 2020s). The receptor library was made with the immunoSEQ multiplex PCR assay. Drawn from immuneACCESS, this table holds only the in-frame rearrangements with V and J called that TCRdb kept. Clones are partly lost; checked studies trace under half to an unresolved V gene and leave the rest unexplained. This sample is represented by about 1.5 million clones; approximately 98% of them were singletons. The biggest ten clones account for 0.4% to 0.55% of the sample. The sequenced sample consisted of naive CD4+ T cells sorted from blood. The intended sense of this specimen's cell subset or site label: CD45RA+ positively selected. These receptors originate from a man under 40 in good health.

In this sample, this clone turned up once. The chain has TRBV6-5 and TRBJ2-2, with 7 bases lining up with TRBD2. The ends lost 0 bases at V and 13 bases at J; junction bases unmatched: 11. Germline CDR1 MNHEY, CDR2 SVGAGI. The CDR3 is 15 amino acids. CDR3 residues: CASSYSPVASGGLFF. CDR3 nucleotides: TGTGCCAGCAGTTACTCTCCGGTCGCTAGCGGCGGGCTGTTTTTT.

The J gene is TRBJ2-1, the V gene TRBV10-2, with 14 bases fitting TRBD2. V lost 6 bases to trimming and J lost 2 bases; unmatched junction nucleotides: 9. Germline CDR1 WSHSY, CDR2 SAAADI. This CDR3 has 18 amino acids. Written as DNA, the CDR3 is TGCGCCAGCAGGGCGACTAGCGGGAGGGCGTTCGCCTACAATGAGCAGTTCTTC. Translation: CASRATSGRAFAYNEQFF.

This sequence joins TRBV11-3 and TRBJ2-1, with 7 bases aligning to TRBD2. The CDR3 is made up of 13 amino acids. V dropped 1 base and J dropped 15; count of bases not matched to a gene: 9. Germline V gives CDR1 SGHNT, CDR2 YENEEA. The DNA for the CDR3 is TGTGCCAGCAGCTTAGTTGAGCGGGAAGGCCGGTTCTTC. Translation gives CASSLVEREGRFF. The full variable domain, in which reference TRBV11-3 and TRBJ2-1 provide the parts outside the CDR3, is EAGVVQSPRYKIIEKKQPVAFWCNPISGHNTLYWYLQNLGQGPELLIRYENEEAVDDSQLPKDRFSAERLKGVDSTLKIQPAELGDSAVYLCASSLVEREGRFFGPGTRLTVL.

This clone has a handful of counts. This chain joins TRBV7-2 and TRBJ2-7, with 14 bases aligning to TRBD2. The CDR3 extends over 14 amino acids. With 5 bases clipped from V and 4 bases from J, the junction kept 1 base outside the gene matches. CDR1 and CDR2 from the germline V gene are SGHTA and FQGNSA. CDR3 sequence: CASSRTSGRYEQYF. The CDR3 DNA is TGTGCCAGCAGCAGGACTAGCGGGAGGTACGAGCAGTACTTC.

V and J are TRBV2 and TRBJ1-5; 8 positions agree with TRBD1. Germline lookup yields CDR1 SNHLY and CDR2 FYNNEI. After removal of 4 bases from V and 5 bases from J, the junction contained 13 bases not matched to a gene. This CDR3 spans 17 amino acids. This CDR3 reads CASSGPSGGTGHQPQHF. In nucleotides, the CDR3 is TGTGCCAGCAGTGGGCCCTCGGGTGGGACAGGACATCAGCCCCAGCATTTT.

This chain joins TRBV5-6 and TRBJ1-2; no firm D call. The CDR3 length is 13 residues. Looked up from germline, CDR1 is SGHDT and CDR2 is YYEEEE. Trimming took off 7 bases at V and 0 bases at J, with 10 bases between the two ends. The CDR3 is CASLLAPNYGYTF. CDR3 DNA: TGTGCCAGCCTGCTTGCGCCTAACTATGGCTACACCTTC.

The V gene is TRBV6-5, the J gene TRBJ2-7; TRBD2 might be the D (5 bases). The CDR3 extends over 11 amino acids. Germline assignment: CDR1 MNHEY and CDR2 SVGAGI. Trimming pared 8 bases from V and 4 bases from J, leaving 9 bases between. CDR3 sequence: CASEGAYEQYF. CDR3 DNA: TGTGCCAGCGAGGGAGCTTACGAGCAGTACTTC.

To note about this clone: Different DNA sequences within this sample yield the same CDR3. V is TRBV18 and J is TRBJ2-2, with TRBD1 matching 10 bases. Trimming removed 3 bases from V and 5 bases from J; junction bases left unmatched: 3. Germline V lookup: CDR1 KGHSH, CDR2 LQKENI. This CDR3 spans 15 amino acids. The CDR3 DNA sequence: TGTGCCAGCTCACCGGGACAGGGGTCGACCGGGGAGCTGTTTTTT. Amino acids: CASSPGQGSTGELFF.

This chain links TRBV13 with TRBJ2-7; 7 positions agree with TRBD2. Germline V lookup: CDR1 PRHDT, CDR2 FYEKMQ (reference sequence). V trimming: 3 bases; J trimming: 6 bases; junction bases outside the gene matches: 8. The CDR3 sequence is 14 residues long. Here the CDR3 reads CASSLWTSSGEQYF. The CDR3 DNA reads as TGTGCCAGCAGCTTGTGGACTAGTTCGGGCGAGCAGTACTTC.

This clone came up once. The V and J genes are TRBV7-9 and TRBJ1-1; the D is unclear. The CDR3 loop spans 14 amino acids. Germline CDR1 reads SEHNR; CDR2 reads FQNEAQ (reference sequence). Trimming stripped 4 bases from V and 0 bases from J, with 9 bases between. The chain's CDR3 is CASSSGFMNTEAFF. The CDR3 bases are TGTGCCAGCAGCTCGGGATTTATGAACACTGAAGCTTTCTTT.

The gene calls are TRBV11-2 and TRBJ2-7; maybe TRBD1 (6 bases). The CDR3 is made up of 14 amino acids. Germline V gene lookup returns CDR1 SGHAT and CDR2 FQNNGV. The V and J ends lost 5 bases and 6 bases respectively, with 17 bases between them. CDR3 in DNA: TGTGCCAGCAGCGCCCAGGGGACCACCCCCGAGCAGTACTTC. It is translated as CASSAQGTTPEQYF.

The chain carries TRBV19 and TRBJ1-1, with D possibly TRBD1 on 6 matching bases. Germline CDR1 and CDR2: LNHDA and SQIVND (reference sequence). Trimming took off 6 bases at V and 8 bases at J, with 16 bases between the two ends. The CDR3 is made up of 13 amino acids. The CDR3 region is CASRMVGGFEAFF. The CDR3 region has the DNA TGTGCCAGTAGGATGGTGGGGGGCTTCGAAGCTTTCTTT.

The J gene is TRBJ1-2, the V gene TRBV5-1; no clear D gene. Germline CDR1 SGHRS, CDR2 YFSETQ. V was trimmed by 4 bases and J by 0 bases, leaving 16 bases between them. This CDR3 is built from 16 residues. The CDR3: CASSLSDGKANYGYTF. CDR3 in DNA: TGCGCCAGCAGCCTTTCTGACGGGAAGGCTAACTATGGCTACACCTTC.